This is a list of T cell receptor beta chains from one sample in a study of a mutant IDH1 vaccine in newly diagnosed glioma. These receptors' antigens are unknown. The method was immunoSEQ multiplex PCR; TCRdb's version includes in-frame clones alone and lacks a portion of them. This sample carries about 64,000 clones, around 74% of them seen once, and the ten largest clones take 4.5% to 5%. The starting material was PBMCs, obtained from a glioma patient whose treatment included an IDH1 peptide vaccine. All receptors derive from a man in his fifties with glioma. Both conserved end residues are part of each CDR3. The D gene is left open where the match is weak. Size is omitted from some rows. Given values are once, few, many or a class for expanded clones.

J,V,size,D,CDR3,DNA
TRBJ1-1,TRBV7-9,-,-,CASSPEGGLEAFF,TGTGCCAGCAGCCCAGAGGGGGGGCTTGAAGCTTTCTTT
TRBJ1-1,TRBV9,-,-,CASSVDPAPWNTEAFF,TGTGCCAGCAGCGTAGATCCAGCCCCATGGAACACTGAAGCTTTCTTT
TRBJ2-1,TRBV19,-,TRBD2,CASSIWGTRDEQFF,TGTGCCAGTAGTATTTGGGGGACTAGGGATGAGCAGTTCTTC
TRBJ1-4,TRBV6-5,-,TRBD1,CASSFDRGRIEKLFF,TGTGCCAGCAGTTTCGACAGGGGGAGGATTGAAAAACTGTTTTTT
TRBJ1-5,TRBV14,-,-,CASSQDRKWGFRPQHF,TGTGCCAGCAGCCAAGATCGAAAATGGGGGTTTCGGCCCCAGCATTTT
TRBJ2-6,TRBV6-5,-,-,CASSGNSGANVLTF,TGTGCCAGCTCTGGGAACTCTGGGGCCAACGTCCTGACTTTC
TRBJ1-2,TRBV10-3,few,-,CAISESSSSHTF,TGTGCCATCAGTGAGTCGAGTAGTTCCCACACCTTC
TRBJ2-5,TRBV20-1,-,-,CSARVRETQYF,TGCAGTGCTAGGGTACGAGAGACCCAGTACTTC
TRBJ2-7,TRBV5-4,-,-,CASSLAGRMSYEQYF,TGTGCCAGCAGCTTGGCGGGACGCATGTCCTACGAGCAGTACTTC
TRBJ1-1,TRBV6-5,-,-,CASSKANTEAFF,TGTGCCAGCAGTAAAGCCAACACTGAAGCTTTCTTT
TRBJ1-5,TRBV19,-,TRBD1,CATQKKQGDQPQHF,TGTGCCACCCAGAAGAAACAGGGGGACCAGCCCCAGCATTTT
TRBJ2-1,TRBV7-2,-,TRBD2,CASRTGLDEQFF,TGTGCCAGCAGAACAGGACTAGATGAGCAGTTCTTC
TRBJ2-3,TRBV23-1,-,-,CASSLNPGRGTDTQYF,TGCGCCAGCAGTCTAAACCCGGGCAGGGGCACAGATACGCAGTATTTT
TRBJ2-1,TRBV10-3,-,-,CAISESVGEQFF,TGTGCCATCAGTGAGTCCGTCGGTGAGCAGTTCTTC